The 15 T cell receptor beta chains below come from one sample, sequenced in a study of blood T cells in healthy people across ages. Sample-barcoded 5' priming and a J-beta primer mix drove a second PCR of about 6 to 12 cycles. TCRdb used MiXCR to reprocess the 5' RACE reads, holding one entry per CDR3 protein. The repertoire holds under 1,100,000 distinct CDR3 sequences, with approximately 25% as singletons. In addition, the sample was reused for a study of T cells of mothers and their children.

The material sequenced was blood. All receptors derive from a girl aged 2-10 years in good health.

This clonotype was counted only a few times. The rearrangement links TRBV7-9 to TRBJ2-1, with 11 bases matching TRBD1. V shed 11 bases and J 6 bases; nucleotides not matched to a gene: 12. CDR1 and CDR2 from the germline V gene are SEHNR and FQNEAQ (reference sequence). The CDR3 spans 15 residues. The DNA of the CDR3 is TGTGCCGGGGCTCCCGGACAGGGGGCGCGCAATGAGCAGTTCTTC. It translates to CAGAPGQGARNEQFF.

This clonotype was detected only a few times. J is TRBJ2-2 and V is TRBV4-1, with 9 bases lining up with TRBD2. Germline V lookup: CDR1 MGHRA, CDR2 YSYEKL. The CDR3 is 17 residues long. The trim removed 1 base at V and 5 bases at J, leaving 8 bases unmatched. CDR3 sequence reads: CASSQVMVAGVTGELFF. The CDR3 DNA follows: TGCGCCAGCAGCCAAGTTATGGTAGCGGGAGTTACCGGGGAGCTGTTTTTT.

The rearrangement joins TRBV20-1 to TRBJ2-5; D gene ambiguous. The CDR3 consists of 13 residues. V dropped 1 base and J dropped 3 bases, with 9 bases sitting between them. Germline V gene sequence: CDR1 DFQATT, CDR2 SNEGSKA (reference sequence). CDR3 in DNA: TGCAGTGCTAGAGGGTTGACAAAAGAGACCCAGTACTTC. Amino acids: CSARGLTKETQYF.

The CDR3 loop is CASSQGTVIYNEQFF. The CDR3 DNA is TGCGCCAGCAGCCAAGGGACAGTTATTTACAATGAGCAGTTCTTC. The chain is built from TRBV4-1 and TRBJ2-1, with D possibly matching TRBD1 (6 bases). V was shortened by 1 base and J by 4 bases, with 11 bases between the two germline ends. This CDR3 is 15 amino acids long. Germline V gene lookup returns CDR1 MGHRA and CDR2 YSYEKL.

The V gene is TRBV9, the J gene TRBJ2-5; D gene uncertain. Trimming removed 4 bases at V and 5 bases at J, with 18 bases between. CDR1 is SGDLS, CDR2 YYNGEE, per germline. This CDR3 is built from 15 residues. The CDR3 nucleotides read TGTGCCAGCAGCCCCCGGACCCTTAGGCAGGAGACCCAGTACTTC. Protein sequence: CASSPRTLRQETQYF.

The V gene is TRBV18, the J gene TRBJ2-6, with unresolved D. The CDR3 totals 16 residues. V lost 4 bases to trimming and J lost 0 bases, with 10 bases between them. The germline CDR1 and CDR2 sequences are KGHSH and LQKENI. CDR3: CASSRSPISGANVLTF. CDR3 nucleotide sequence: TGTGCCAGCTCACGATCCCCGATCTCTGGGGCCAACGTCCTGACTTTC.

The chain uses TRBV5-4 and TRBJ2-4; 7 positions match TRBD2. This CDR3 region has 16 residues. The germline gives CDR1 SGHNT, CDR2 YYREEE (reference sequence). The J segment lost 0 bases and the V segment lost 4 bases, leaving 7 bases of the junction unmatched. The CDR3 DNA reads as TGTGCCAGCAGCCTATCGGGGGGATCAGCCAAAAACATTCAGTACTTC. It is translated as CASSLSGGSAKNIQYF.

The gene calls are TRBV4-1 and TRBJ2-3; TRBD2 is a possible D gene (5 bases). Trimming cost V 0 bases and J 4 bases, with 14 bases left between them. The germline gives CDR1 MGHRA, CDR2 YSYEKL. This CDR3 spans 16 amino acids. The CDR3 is CASSQDLLMGADTQYF. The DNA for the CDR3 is TGCGCCAGCAGCCAAGATTTATTAATGGGAGCAGATACGCAGTATTTT.

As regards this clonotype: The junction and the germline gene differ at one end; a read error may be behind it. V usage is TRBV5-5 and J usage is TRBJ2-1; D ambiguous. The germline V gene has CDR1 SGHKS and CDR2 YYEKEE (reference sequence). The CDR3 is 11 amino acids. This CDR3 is CPSSFIHEQFF. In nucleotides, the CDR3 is TGTCCCAGCAGCTTCATCCATGAGCAGTTCTTC.

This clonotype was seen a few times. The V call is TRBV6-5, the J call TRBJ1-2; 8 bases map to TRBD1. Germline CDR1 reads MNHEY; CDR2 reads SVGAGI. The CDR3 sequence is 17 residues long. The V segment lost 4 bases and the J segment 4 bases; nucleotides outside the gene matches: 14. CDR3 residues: CASSSYATGDNVYGYTF. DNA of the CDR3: TGTGCCAGCAGTTCGTACGCGACAGGGGATAACGTCTATGGCTACACCTTC.

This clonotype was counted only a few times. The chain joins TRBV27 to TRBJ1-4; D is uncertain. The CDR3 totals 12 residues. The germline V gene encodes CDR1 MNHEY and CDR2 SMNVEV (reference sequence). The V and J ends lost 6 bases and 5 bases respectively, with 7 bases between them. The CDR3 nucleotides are TGTGCCAGCAGGGCCGACAATGAAAAACTGTTTTTT. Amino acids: CASRADNEKLFF.

Written as DNA, the CDR3 is TGTGCCGTAGGTCGGTTGGGCGAGACCCAGTACTTC. Amino acids: CAVGRLGETQYF. This chain connects TRBV7-8 to TRBJ2-5; D uncertain. The CDR3 covers 12 residues. The ends were cut back, 11 bases at V and 5 bases at J, with 15 bases in the middle. The germline gives CDR1 SGHVS, CDR2 FQNEAQ.

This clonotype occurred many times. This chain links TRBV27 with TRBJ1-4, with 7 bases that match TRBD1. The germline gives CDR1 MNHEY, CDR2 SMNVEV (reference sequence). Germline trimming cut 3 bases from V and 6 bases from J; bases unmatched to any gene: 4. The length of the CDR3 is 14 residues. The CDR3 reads CASSFLGTDEKLFF. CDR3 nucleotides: TGTGCCAGCAGTTTTTTGGGGACAGATGAAAAACTGTTTTTT.

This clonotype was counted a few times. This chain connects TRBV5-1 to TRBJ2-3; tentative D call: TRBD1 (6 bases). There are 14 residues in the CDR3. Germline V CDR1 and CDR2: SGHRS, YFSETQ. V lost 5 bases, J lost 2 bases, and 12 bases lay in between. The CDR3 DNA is TGCGCCAGCAGACAGACAGGACCCACAGATACGCAGTATTTT. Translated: CASRQTGPTDTQYF.

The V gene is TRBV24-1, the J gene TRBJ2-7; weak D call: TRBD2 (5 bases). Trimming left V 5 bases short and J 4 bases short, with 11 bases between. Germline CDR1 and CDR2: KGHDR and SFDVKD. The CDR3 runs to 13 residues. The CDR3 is CATSAVSGYEQYF. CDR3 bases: TGTGCCACCAGTGCTGTGTCGGGGTACGAGCAGTACTTC.